These 2 T cell receptor beta chains originate from one sample sequenced in a study of beta chain features in type 1 diabetes. Reverse transcription of all isolated RNA meant that expressed TCRB transcripts were sequenced. Sequencing was performed with immunoSEQ multiplex PCR; in TCRdb, only in-frame clones are kept and a portion is missing. Here the sample spans some 300,000 clones, around 7.8% being singletons. Material for sequencing was central memory CD4+ T cells from blood. Receptors were obtained from a woman under 30 in good health.

This clone was detected many times. V is TRBV28 and J is TRBJ2-4; D is perhaps TRBD1 (5 bases). CDR1 is MDHEN, CDR2 SYDVKM, per germline. The CDR3 is made up of 15 amino acids. The V gene lost 2 bases and the J gene lost 6 bases, with 14 bases spanning the gap. The CDR3 sequence is CASSLADMGRNIQYF. CDR3 DNA: TGTGCCAGCAGTTTAGCGGACATGGGAAGAAACATTCAGTACTTC.

The chain couples TRBV4-2 to TRBJ1-6; D unresolved. This CDR3 is 18 amino acids long. V lost 0 bases to trimming and J lost 7 bases, with 19 bases between them. Germline V lookup: CDR1 LGHNA, CDR2 YNFKEQ. CDR3 loop: CASSQETPRGWENSPLHF. CDR3 nucleotides: TGTGCCAGCAGCCAAGAGACCCCGAGAGGGTGGGAAAATTCACCCCTCCACTTT.